A selection of T cell receptor beta chains follows, all from one sample in a study of Graves' ophthalmopathy and Graves' hyperthyroidism. MiXCR, applied by TCRdb to the multiplex PCR reads, yields one record per CDR3 protein. The sample records around 1.1 million distinct CDR3 sequences, 36% being singletons. The sample was peripheral blood or thyroid tissue (not recorded which). The receptors stem from an adult man with Graves' hyperthyroidism. Both conserved end residues are part of each CDR3. The D gene is left open where the match is weak. Size values are once, few and many counts, or a class for expanded clones, and some rows have none.

clone size	V gene	CDR3 length	J gene	D gene	CDR3 protein	CDR3 DNA
many	TRBV19	12	TRBJ1-6	-	CASSIAGSPLHF	TGTGCCAGTAGTATCGCCGGTTCACCCCTCCACTTT
-	TRBV5-1	18	TRBJ2-7	TRBD1	CASSLAGTGGLGAYEQYF	TGCGCCAGCAGCTTGGCCGGGACAGGGGGTCTTGGGGCCTACGAGCAGTACTTC
few	TRBV10-3	15	TRBJ1-2	-	CASQALRGQTGGYTF	TGTGCCAGCCAAGCTTTGAGGGGCCAAACAGGGGGCTACACCTTC
many	TRBV7-2	13	TRBJ1-1	-	CASSAHRNTEAFF	TGTGCCAGCAGCGCCCACAGGAACACTGAAGCTTTCTTT
few	TRBV12-3/TRBV12-4	15	TRBJ1-1	TRBD1	CASSSRDSVNTEAFF	TGTGCCAGCAGCTCACGGGACAGCGTGAACACTGAAGCTTTCTTT
many	TRBV7-9	17	TRBJ1-4	TRBD1	CASSLYGTGGVNEKLFF	TGTGCCAGCAGCCTTTACGGGACAGGGGGCGTTAATGAAAAACTGTTTTTT
many	TRBV29-1	17	TRBJ2-2	TRBD2	CSVKRKVAGGPDGELFF	TGCAGCGTTAAGCGGAAAGTAGCGGGAGGGCCGGACGGGGAGCTGTTTTTT
many	TRBV30	14	TRBJ1-1	-	CAWSVWDGGTEAFF	TGTGCCTGGAGTGTATGGGACGGGGGCACTGAAGCTTTCTTT
many	TRBV5-5	14	TRBJ2-7	-	CASSLVGSLYEQYF	TGTGCCAGCAGCTTGGTGGGTAGCCTCTACGAGCAGTACTTC
-	TRBV10-3	16	TRBJ2-5	-	CAIRTEGTQNQETQYF	TGTGCCATCAGGACAGAGGGGACCCAGAACCAAGAGACCCAGTACTTC
many	TRBV20-1	13	TRBJ2-5	-	CSARPGFQETQYF	TGCAGTGCTAGACCGGGATTCCAAGAGACCCAGTACTTC
-	TRBV2	16	TRBJ2-6	-	CASTNGGFSGANVLTF	TGTGCCAGCACAAACGGGGGATTCTCTGGGGCCAACGTCCTGACTTTC
-	TRBV5-1	16	TRBJ1-1	-	CASSLTGSGSGTEAFF	TGCGCCAGCAGCTTGACAGGCTCGGGGAGTGGCACTGAAGCTTTCTTT
many	TRBV7-2	13	TRBJ1-2	-	CASSWDTFYGYTF	TGTGCCAGCAGCTGGGACACCTTCTATGGCTACACCTTC
-	TRBV11-2	17	TRBJ1-6	-	CASSRNGGGMGNSPLHF	TGCGCCAGCAGCCGCAATGGGGGAGGGATGGGGAATTCACCCCTCCACTTT
-	TRBV2	15	TRBJ2-7	TRBD2	CASSYKAGGFYEQYF	TGTGCCAGCAGTTATAAGGCGGGAGGTTTCTACGAGCAGTACTTC
many	TRBV7-2	15	TRBJ2-5	-	CASSPSTRPSETQYF	TGTGCCAGCAGCCCCAGTACGCGTCCATCGGAGACCCAGTACTTC
many	TRBV10-3	14	TRBJ1-5	-	CAISESSYNAAQHF	TGTGCCATCAGTGAATCGTCGTACAACGCGGCCCAGCATTTT
-	TRBV10-3	15	TRBJ2-2	-	CAISGSGANTGELFF	TGTGCCATCAGTGGTAGCGGAGCGAACACCGGGGAGCTGTTTTTT
few	TRBV19	14	TRBJ1-2	-	CASSIGHRNYGYTF	TGTGCCAGTAGTATAGGGCACAGAAACTATGGCTACACCTTC
many	TRBV20-1	14	TRBJ2-7	-	CSARVIGINYEQYF	TGCAGTGCTAGAGTGATTGGGATTAACTACGAGCAGTACTTC
many	TRBV20-1	13	TRBJ2-5	TRBD1	CSAQPRGRETQYF	TGCAGTGCTCAACCCAGGGGGCGGGAGACCCAGTACTTC
-	TRBV29-1	12	TRBJ1-2	-	CSVDRRGDGYTF	TGCAGCGTTGACAGGAGGGGGGACGGCTACACCTTC
-	TRBV12-3/TRBV12-4	14	TRBJ1-2	-	CASTKAGTRYGYTF	TGTGCCAGCACAAAGGCAGGGACCCGCTATGGCTACACCTTC
few	TRBV19	15	TRBJ2-7	-	CASSIGTGASYEQYF	TGTGCCAGTAGTATCGGGACGGGCGCTTCCTACGAACAGTACTTC
few	TRBV20-1	16	TRBJ2-2	TRBD2	CSALGLAGGPTGELFF	TGCAGTGCCCTTGGACTAGCGGGAGGACCCACCGGGGAGCTGTTTTTT
many	TRBV6-5	14	TRBJ1-1	-	CASRETVMNTEAFF	TGTGCCAGCAGGGAGACGGTCATGAACACTGAAGCTTTCTTT